This T cell receptor beta chain emerged from a study of molecular identifiers for immune sequencing clone quantification. Study-level information: Naive CD8 RNA (20,000 or 100,000 cells) was divided into five aliquots, with four sequenced.

Trimming removed 6 bases at V and 2 bases at J, with 14 bases between. The CDR3 sequence is 15 residues long. Bulk libraries came from a prior protocol with listed TCR primers. TCRdb ran MiXCR on the PCR reads and lists one entry per CDR3 protein. The sample consists of approximately 54,000 distinct CDR3 sequences, under 30% of them appearing once. Sequenced: naive CD8+ T cells from blood, with Jurkat cell RNA spiked in. Subset given: FACS-sorted CD8+CD4-CCR7+CD45RA+ naive T cells. The chain combines TRBV12-3 or TRBV12-4 with TRBJ1-3; unclear D gene. This sequence originates from a human donor in good health. Some libraries in this study had Jurkat cell RNA spiked in. In DNA, the CDR3 is TGTGCCAGCAGGACTGGCAGTAAACCTGGAAACACCATATATTTT. Translating gives CASRTGSKPGNTIYF.